Below, 3 T cell receptor beta chains from the same sample are listed, as sequenced in a study of blood T cell repertoires in COVID-19. Measured with immunoSEQ multiplex PCR; TCRdb has only the in-frame clones, and not every one. This repertoire shows roughly 200,000 clones, about 85% found once; its top ten account for over 9.5%. The specimen was peripheral blood. These receptors all stem from a woman of 80 years or more with COVID-19, enrolled during active disease.

The CDR3 nucleotides are TGTGCCATCAGTCGGATACAGGAGCTCTCTGGAAACACCATATATTTT. Protein sequence: CAISRIQELSGNTIYF. The J gene is TRBJ1-3, the V gene TRBV10-3; D may be TRBD1 (5 bases). CDR3 size: 16 residues. Trimming took off 5 bases at V and 0 bases at J, with 14 bases between the two ends. Germline CDR1 is ENHRY and CDR2 is SYGVKD.

This chain joins TRBV24-1 and TRBJ1-2; a possible D gene is TRBD1 (6 bases). CDR1 and CDR2 (germline): KGHDR, SFDVKD. This CDR3 has 15 amino acids. V dropped 6 bases and J dropped 7 bases, with 20 bases sitting between them. In DNA form, the CDR3 reads TGTGCCACCAGTACAGGGAGGGTCCCATCTTCTGGCTACACCTTC. Its protein is CATSTGRVPSSGYTF.

The V gene is TRBV6-2 or TRBV6-3, the J gene TRBJ1-3; 8 bases align to TRBD1. Per germline, CDR1 MNHEY and CDR2 SVGEGT. CDR3 size: 17 residues. The V segment lost 1 base and the J segment 2 bases; nucleotides outside the gene matches: 7. Here the CDR3 DNA reads TGTGCCAGCAGTTACTACACACAGGGGGTCCCTGGAAACACCATATATTTT. The encoded protein is CASSYYTQGVPGNTIYF.